Reported below is one T cell receptor beta chain. As originally analysed: Using reference gene primer amplification, nucleated cell counts were estimated. Using immunoSEQ multiplex PCR, the repertoire was profiled, and TCRdb retains in-frame clones only, with some absent. D and trimming were read from the DNA, whereas the V and J calls and clone size are those reported in that table. The sample contains approximately 140,000 clones, about 89% of which appear only once. The germline CDR1 and CDR2 sequences are MDHEN and SYDVKM. The V end was cut by 4 bases, the J end by 7 bases, with 19 bases between. This CDR3 contains 15 residues. This sample is part of a study of blood T cell repertoires in COVID-19. Study overall: The samples span acute and convalescent COVID-19 from the United States, Italy and Spain. In each case, the material was cDNA or gDNA derived from T cells, B-cell-depleted T cells, or PBMCs.

The sample was peripheral blood. The rearrangement uses TRBV28 and TRBJ1-2, with D perhaps TRBD1 (5 bases). This receptor was identified in a man in his fifties with active or convalescent COVID-19. CDR3 region: CASSSQGGGERGYTF. CDR3 in DNA: TGTGCCAGCAGTTCCCAGGGCGGGGGGGAACGTGGCTACACCTTC.